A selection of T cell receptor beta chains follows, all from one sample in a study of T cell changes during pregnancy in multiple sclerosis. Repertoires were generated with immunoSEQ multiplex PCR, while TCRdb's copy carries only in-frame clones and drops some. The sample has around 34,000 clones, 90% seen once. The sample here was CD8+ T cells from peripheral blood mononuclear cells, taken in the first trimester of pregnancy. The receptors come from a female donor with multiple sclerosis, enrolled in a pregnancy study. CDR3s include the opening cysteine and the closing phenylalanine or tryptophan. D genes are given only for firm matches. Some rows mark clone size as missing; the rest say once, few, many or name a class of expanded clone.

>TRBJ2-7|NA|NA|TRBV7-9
CASSLADRPSYEQYF
TGTGCCAGCAGCTTAGCTGACAGGCCCTCCTACGAGCAGTACTTC
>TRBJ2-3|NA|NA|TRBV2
CASRAIESSTDTQYF
TGTGCCAGCAGAGCTATAGAATCTAGCACAGATACGCAGTATTTT
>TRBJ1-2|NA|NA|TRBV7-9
CASSLGGPRGYTF
TGTGCCAGCAGCTTAGGGGGCCCAAGAGGCTACACCTTC
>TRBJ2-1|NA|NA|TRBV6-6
CASSFPGEQFF
TGTGCCAGCAGTTTCCCCGGTGAGCAGTTCTTC
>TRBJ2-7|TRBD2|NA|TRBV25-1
CASSESAGGKTYEQYF
TGTGCCAGCAGTGAATCGGCGGGAGGTAAGACCTACGAGCAGTACTTC
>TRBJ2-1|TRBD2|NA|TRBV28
CASSRYNPGLENEQFF
TGTGCCAGCAGCCGCTACAACCCGGGACTAGAAAATGAGCAGTTCTTC
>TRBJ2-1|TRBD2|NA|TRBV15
CATSRDLVGWAGGFNEQFF
TGTGCCACCAGCAGAGATCTGGTTGGGTGGGCGGGGGGTTTCAATGAGCAGTTCTTC
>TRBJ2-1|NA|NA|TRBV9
CASSEPPGGGEQFF
TGTGCCAGCAGCGAACCCCCAGGGGGAGGTGAGCAGTTCTTC
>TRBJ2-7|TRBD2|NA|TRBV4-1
CASSQDGAGASYYEQYF
TGCGCCAGCAGCCAAGATGGAGCGGGAGCCTCTTACTACGAGCAGTACTTC
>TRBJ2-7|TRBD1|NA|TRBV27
CASSMDRAHYEQYF
TGTGCCAGCAGCATGGACAGGGCACACTACGAGCAGTACTTC
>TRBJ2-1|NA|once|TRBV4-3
CASSQLGGPSYNEQFF
TGCGCCAGCAGCCAACTAGGAGGGCCGAGTTACAATGAGCAGTTCTTC
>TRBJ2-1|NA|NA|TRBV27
CASSVTNSYNEQFF
TGTGCCAGCAGTGTAACAAACTCCTACAATGAGCAGTTCTTC
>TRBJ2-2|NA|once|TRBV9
CASSGTWGSVTGELFF
TGTGCCAGCAGCGGAACGTGGGGCTCCGTCACCGGGGAGCTGTTTTTT
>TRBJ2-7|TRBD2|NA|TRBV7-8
CASSLVLASGGSYEQYF
TGTGCCAGCAGCTTAGTATTGGCTAGCGGGGGCTCCTACGAGCAGTACTTC
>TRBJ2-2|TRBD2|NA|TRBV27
CASSLRGLAGELFF
TGTGCCAGCAGTTTACGTGGACTAGCCGGGGAGCTGTTTTTT
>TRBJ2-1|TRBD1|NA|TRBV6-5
CASSPGGSYNEQFF
TGTGCCAGCAGCCCAGGGGGATCCTACAATGAGCAGTTCTTC
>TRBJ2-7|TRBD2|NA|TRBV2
CASIGTSVGEQYF
TGTGCCAGCATCGGGACTAGTGTGGGTGAGCAGTACTTC
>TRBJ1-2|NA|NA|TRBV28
CASSYYMQPNYGYTF
TGTGCCAGCAGTTACTATATGCAACCTAACTATGGCTACACCTTC
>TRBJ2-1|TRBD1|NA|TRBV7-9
CASSLLGTGEDNEQFF
TGTGCCAGCAGCTTATTAGGGACAGGGGAAGACAATGAGCAGTTCTTC
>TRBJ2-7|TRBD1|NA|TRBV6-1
CASSAGQETYRDYEQYF
TGTGCCAGCAGTGCCGGACAGGAGACTTATAGGGACTACGAGCAGTACTTC
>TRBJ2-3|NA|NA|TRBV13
CASSAVGVADTQYF
TGTGCCAGCAGCGCGGTGGGAGTTGCAGATACGCAGTATTTT
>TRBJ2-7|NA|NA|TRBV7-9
CASSLALGVLAYEQYF
TGTGCCAGCAGCTTAGCGTTAGGGGTTCTGGCCTACGAGCAGTACTTC
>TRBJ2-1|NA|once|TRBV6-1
CASTTGYNEQFF
TGTGCCAGCACGACAGGCTACAATGAGCAGTTCTTC
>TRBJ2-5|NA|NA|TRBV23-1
CASSQSLQGPPWVEETQYF
TGCGCCAGCAGTCAATCTCTCCAGGGCCCCCCCTGGGTTGAAGAGACCCAGTACTTC
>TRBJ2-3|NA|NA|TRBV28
CASSRDTQYF
TGTGCCAGCAGCAGAGATACGCAGTATTTT
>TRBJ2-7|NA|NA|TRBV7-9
CASSPRGSYEQYF
TGTGCCAGCAGCCCTAGGGGATCCTACGAGCAGTACTTC
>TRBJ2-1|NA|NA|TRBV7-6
CASSLVGALGLSYNEQFF
TGTGCCAGCAGCTTAGTAGGCGCCTTGGGACTCTCCTACAATGAGCAGTTCTTC
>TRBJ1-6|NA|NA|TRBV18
CASSSTRSPLHF
TGTGCCAGCTCATCGACTCGGTCACCCCTCCACTTT
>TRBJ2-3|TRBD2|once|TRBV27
CASSHPVTSGRAWGTDTQYF
TGTGCCAGCAGCCACCCGGTTACTAGCGGGAGGGCCTGGGGCACAGATACGCAGTATTTT
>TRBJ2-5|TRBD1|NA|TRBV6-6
CASSYFRTGEETQYF
TGTGCCAGCAGTTACTTCCGGACAGGGGAAGAGACCCAGTACTTC
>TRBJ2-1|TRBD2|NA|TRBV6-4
CASTSSGSSNEQFF
TGTGCCAGCACCTCTAGCGGGAGTTCCAATGAGCAGTTCTTC
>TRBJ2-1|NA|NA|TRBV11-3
CASSRWEYDNEQFF
TGTGCCAGCAGTCGGTGGGAGTATGACAATGAGCAGTTCTTC
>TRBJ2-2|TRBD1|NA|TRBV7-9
CASSTQGQGKPRRGELFF
TGTGCCAGCAGCACCCAGGGACAGGGAAAACCAAGGAGGGGGGAGCTGTTTTTT
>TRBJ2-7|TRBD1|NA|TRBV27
CATQVRGRVWYEQYF
TGTGCCACCCAGGTGAGGGGGCGCGTGTGGTACGAGCAGTACTTC
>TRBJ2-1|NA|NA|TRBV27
CASSLSNPTTGRNEQFF
TGTGCCAGCAGTTTATCGAACCCAACTACGGGAAGAAATGAGCAGTTCTTC
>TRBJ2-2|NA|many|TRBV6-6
CASKGQLDSGELFF
TGTGCCAGCAAAGGACAGTTAGACTCCGGGGAGCTGTTTTTT